This T cell receptor (beta chain) was sequenced in a study of blood T cell repertoires in COVID-19. The wider study: Samples representing acute and convalescent COVID-19 were sourced from the United States, Italy and Spain. PBMCs, B-cell-depleted T cells, or T cells were the source of the cDNA or gDNA that made up the material.

Source study methods: Counts of nucleated cells, estimated from reference gene primer amplification, were obtained. TCRdb's table, derived via immunoSEQ multiplex PCR, lists solely in-frame clones and lacks some. The V and J calls and the clone size are those of that table, but D and trimming were determined from the DNA. The sample shows 300,000 or so clones, about 90% of them seen only once. The specimen was peripheral blood. This clonotype originated in a woman aged 40 to 50 who had recovered from COVID-19.

CDR3 DNA sequence: TGTGCCAGCAGTAGATCGGCGGGGCGATACGAGCAGTACTTC. It encodes CASSRSAGRYEQYF. The V and J genes are TRBV6-2 or TRBV6-3 and TRBJ2-7; the D gene is possibly TRBD2 (6 bases). With 5 bases removed from V and 4 bases from J, the gap between germline ends came to 15 bases. This CDR3 is 14 amino acids long. Germline CDR1 is MNHEY and CDR2 is SVGEGT.